What follows are 13 T cell receptor beta chains derived from one specimen sequenced in a study of identical twins. TCRdb re-derived calls from the 5' RACE reads in MiXCR, one entry per CDR3 protein. The sample includes fewer than 450,000 distinct CDR3 sequences, around 9% of them seen just once. Input material: naive T cells sorted from blood. These receptors were collected from a woman aged 45-60 years in good health.

This clonotype was picked up many times. Sequence at one end of the junction differs from germline and may be a read error. The chain uses TRBV12-3 or TRBV12-4 and TRBJ1-1; D gene unclear. CDR3 length equals 11 residues. The CDR3: CASRRNTEAFF. As DNA, the CDR3 is TGCGCCAGCAGGAGGAACACTGAAGCTTTCTTT.

This clonotype was detected only a few times. This chain connects TRBV7-6 to TRBJ2-5; 11 bases align to TRBD2. The CDR3 has 17 residues. Germline V gives CDR1 SGHVS, CDR2 FNYEAQ. The V segment lost 1 base and the J segment 5 bases; nucleotides outside the gene matches: 9. CDR3 DNA: TGTGCCAGCAGCTTAGAGGCCCCACTAGCGGGAGCGGAGACCCAGTACTTC. This gives the protein CASSLEAPLAGAETQYF.

The chain links TRBV4-2 to TRBJ1-2; 7 bases align to TRBD1. V was clipped by 0 bases and J by 4 bases; unmatched bases: 8. CDR3 length equals 16 residues. The germline gives CDR1 LGHNA, CDR2 YNFKEQ. As DNA, the CDR3 is TGTGCCAGCAGCCAAGAAACAGGTCAGGGGGGCTATGGCTACACCTTC. This sequence encodes CASSQETGQGGYGYTF.

This rearrangement joins TRBV18 to TRBJ1-6; D unresolved. The V end was cut by 3 bases, the J end by 7 bases, with 10 bases between. Germline CDR1 is KGHSH and CDR2 is LQKENI. The CDR3 extends over 14 amino acids. Here the CDR3 reads CASSPLSENSPLHF. CDR3 nucleotides: TGTGCCAGCTCACCGCTATCTGAGAATTCACCCCTCCACTTT.

The sample holds a few counts of this clonotype. V is TRBV7-3 and J is TRBJ2-7, with 7 positions matching TRBD1. CDR3 length equals 19 residues. Trimming took 1 base from V and 2 from J; bases not matched to a gene: 17. Germline CDR1 and CDR2: SGHTA and FQGTGA. The CDR3 protein is CASSLRPPGPGQFAYEQYF. The CDR3 nucleotides read TGTGCCAGCAGCTTAAGGCCCCCAGGCCCGGGACAGTTTGCCTACGAGCAGTACTTC.

This chain uses TRBV19 with TRBJ1-5; D is perhaps TRBD1 (6 bases). The CDR3 extends over 11 amino acids. Between the trimmed V and J ends, which lost 8 bases and 9 bases, there was a span of 11 bases. Germline CDR1 LNHDA, CDR2 SQIVND (reference sequence). DNA for the CDR3: TGTGCCAGTGCCACAGGGTTGCCCCAGCATTTT. Translation gives CASATGLPQHF.

This clonotype has more than one count but fewer than ten. The gene calls are TRBV7-9 and TRBJ1-5, with 8 nucleotides matching TRBD1. Per germline, CDR1 SEHNR and CDR2 FQNEAQ (reference sequence). The CDR3 has 15 residues. The junction had 7 bases not matched to a gene; V was cut back by 4 bases and J by 5 bases. The CDR3 sequence is CASSSDDRGDQPQHF. The CDR3 DNA reads TGTGCCAGCAGCTCCGACGACAGGGGCGATCAGCCCCAGCATTTT.

This clonotype was observed a handful of times. The chain couples TRBV7-9 to TRBJ2-3; 9 bases are a match to TRBD1. The length of the CDR3 is 17 residues. V gave up 6 bases and J gave up 4 bases; unmatched junction bases: 14. Germline V CDR1 and CDR2: SEHNR, FQNEAQ (reference sequence). The CDR3 loop reads CASRTTGTGLSPDTQYF. As DNA, the CDR3 is TGTGCCAGCAGAACGACCGGGACAGGGTTGAGTCCAGATACGCAGTATTTT.

This clonotype was observed a few times. The J gene is TRBJ2-7, the V gene TRBV7-2, with 13 bases matching TRBD2. J was trimmed by 7 bases and V by 2 bases; bases with no gene match: 8. There are 16 residues in the CDR3. Germline CDR1 and CDR2: SGHTA and FQGNSA. DNA for the CDR3: TGTGCCAGCAGCTTATCAACGGGACTAGCGGGGCGGGAGCAGTACTTC. Translated, it gives CASSLSTGLAGREQYF.

The sample holds many counts of this clonotype. This chain uses TRBV11-2 with TRBJ2-2; tentatively, D is TRBD1 (5 bases). The CDR3 spans 15 residues. V lost 3 bases, J lost 4 bases, and 12 bases lay in between. Germline CDR1 SGHAT, CDR2 FQNNGV. This CDR3 reads CASSFGHGVTGELFF. The DNA for the CDR3 is TGTGCCAGCAGCTTCGGACATGGGGTCACCGGGGAGCTGTTTTTT.

Worth noting for this clonotype: Compared with germline, one end of the junction differs, possibly owing to a read error. V gene TRBV11-2 combines with J gene TRBJ2-1; 13 positions match TRBD2. CDR1 is SGHAT, CDR2 FQNNGV, per germline. This CDR3 has 15 amino acids. CDR3 bases: TGTGCCAGCAGCTTAGGGACTAGCGGGAGTAATGATCAGTTCTTC. Translation gives CASSLGTSGSNDQFF.

The J gene is TRBJ2-1, the V gene TRBV20-1, with 7 bases matching TRBD2. Germline V gives CDR1 DFQATT, CDR2 SNEGSKA (reference sequence). The CDR3 loop spans 15 amino acids. V shed 0 bases, J shed 6 bases, and the junction held 8 bases outside the gene matches. The CDR3 region is CSARDWGGTTNEQFF. The CDR3 DNA reads TGCAGTGCTAGAGATTGGGGGGGTACCACCAATGAGCAGTTCTTC.

This clonotype was seen many times. This chain uses TRBV5-1 with TRBJ2-1; 8 bases fit TRBD1. Trimming cost V 0 bases and J 4 bases; bases outside gene matches: 3. Germline values: CDR1 SGHRS, CDR2 YFSETQ. The CDR3 has 15 amino acids. The CDR3 DNA is TGCGCCAGCAGCTTGGTGACAGGGGAATACAATGAGCAGTTCTTC. The encoded protein is CASSLVTGEYNEQFF.